These 18 T cell receptor beta chains share one sample of origin, sequenced in a study of blood T cell repertoires in COVID-19. Only in-frame clones appear in the TCRdb table, and some are missing; sequencing was by immunoSEQ multiplex PCR. The sample includes approximately 74,000 clones, roughly 90% seen only once; the top ten take about 5%. Specimen: peripheral blood. Receptors were obtained from a woman aged 55-70 years with active COVID-19.

This chain links TRBV27 with TRBJ2-1, with a weak D call TRBD1 (6 bases). V dropped 5 bases and J dropped 0 bases, with 11 bases sitting between them. The CDR3 is 15 amino acids. Germline V gives CDR1 MNHEY, CDR2 SMNVEV (reference sequence). DNA for the CDR3: TGTGCCAGCAGTCTGGGGGCGAGCTCCTACAATGAGCAGTTCTTC. Its translation is CASSLGASSYNEQFF.

The V and J genes are TRBV6-5 and TRBJ2-2; 8 positions agree with TRBD1. The germline V gene has CDR1 MNHEY and CDR2 SVGAGI. The length of the CDR3 is 15 residues. Trimming cost V 4 bases and J 7 bases; bases outside gene matches: 8. CDR3: CASSLPGGAFGELFF. In nucleotides, the CDR3 is TGTGCCAGCAGTTTACCAGGGGGCGCGTTCGGGGAGCTGTTTTTT.

The gene calls are TRBV5-1 and TRBJ2-2; the match to TRBD2 covers 10 bases. The CDR3 sequence is 15 residues long. V was pared by 4 bases and J by 7 bases, with 7 bases of the junction left unmatched. From germline, CDR1 is SGHRS and CDR2 YFSETQ. The CDR3 loop reads CASSGSSGSNGELFF. In DNA, the CDR3 is TGCGCCAGCAGCGGGTCTAGCGGGAGTAACGGGGAGCTGTTTTTT.

The rearrangement joins TRBV28 to TRBJ1-2, with D possibly being TRBD1 (6 bases). Trimming cost V 7 bases and J 2 bases, with 8 bases left between them. CDR3 size: 12 residues. The germline CDR1 and CDR2 sequences are MDHEN and SYDVKM. Here the CDR3 DNA reads TGTGCCAGCAAGCAGGGGAACTATGGCTACACCTTC. Protein sequence: CASKQGNYGYTF.

DNA of the CDR3: TGTGCCAGCTCACCACCTACCCCTACGGGACTCTACTACAATGAGCAGTTCTTC. It yields the protein CASSPPTPTGLYYNEQFF. J is TRBJ2-1 and V is TRBV18, with TRBD2 as a possible D gene (6 bases). The CDR3 runs 18 residues. Germline CDR1 and CDR2: KGHSH and LQKENI. V was shortened by 0 bases and J by 3 bases, with 18 bases between the two germline ends.

The rearrangement links TRBV7-6 to TRBJ2-5, with 7 bases identical to TRBD2. J was trimmed by 0 bases and V by 5 bases; bases with no gene match: 6. CDR1 SGHVS and CDR2 FNYEAQ come from the germline V gene. The CDR3 runs 15 residues. Here the CDR3 DNA reads TGTGCCAGCAGCCGAACGGGAGGAAACCAAGAGACCCAGTACTTC. It codes for CASSRTGGNQETQYF.

The gene calls are TRBV19 and TRBJ2-7, with 7 positions matching TRBD1. Germline V gene sequence: CDR1 LNHDA, CDR2 SQIVND (reference sequence). The length of the CDR3 is 15 residues. The trim removed 2 bases at V and 1 base at J, leaving 5 bases unmatched. The CDR3 reads CASSIKGAESYEQYF. CDR3 in DNA: TGTGCCAGTAGTATAAAGGGGGCGGAATCCTACGAGCAGTACTTC.

V is TRBV30 and J is TRBJ1-2, with a weak D call TRBD1 (6 bases). Per the germline V gene, CDR1 is GTSNPN and CDR2 is SVGIG (reference sequence). Deletions cut 1 base from V and 8 bases from J, with 11 bases between. There are 12 residues in the CDR3. The CDR3 DNA reads as TGTGCCTGGAGTGCTAACAGGGACGGCTACACCTTC. Protein sequence: CAWSANRDGYTF.

The genes are TRBV3-1 (or the pseudogene TRBV3-2) and TRBJ2-2, with D possibly being TRBD2 (6 bases). The germline CDR1 and CDR2 sequences are LGHDT and YNNKEL (reference sequence). The ends were cut back, 4 bases at V and 1 base at J, with 7 bases in the middle. CDR3 size: 14 residues. CDR3 nucleotide sequence: TGTGCCAGCAGCCCCGGGAGGAACACCGGGGAGCTGTTTTTT. Amino acids: CASSPGRNTGELFF.

This clone is a singleton in its sample. The chain is built from TRBV5-8 and TRBJ2-1; 7 bases line up with TRBD1. The CDR3 extends over 13 amino acids. After removal of 4 bases from V and 3 bases from J, the junction contained 1 base not matched to a gene. CDR1 SGHTS and CDR2 YDEGEE come from the germline V gene. The CDR3 DNA follows: TGTGCCAGCAGCAGGGACAGCTACAATGAGCAGTTCTTC. Protein: CASSRDSYNEQFF. Variable domain in full (rest from reference TRBV5-8 and TRBJ2-1): EAGVTQSPTHLIKTRGQQATLRCSPISGHTSVYWYQQALGLGLQFLLWYDEGEERNRGNFPPRFSGRQFPNYSSELNVNALELEDSALYLCASSRDSYNEQFFGPGTRLTVL.

This chain links TRBV7-2 with TRBJ2-7; TRBD2 aligns across 9 bases. This CDR3 spans 18 amino acids. Germline V gene data show CDR1 as SGHTA and CDR2 as FQGNSA. Germline trimming cut 5 bases from V and 3 bases from J; bases unmatched to any gene: 17. DNA of the CDR3: TGTGCCAGCAGCGTCCCTCCTCTCGATCTAGCGGGACGCTACGAGCAGTACTTC. It specifies CASSVPPLDLAGRYEQYF.

V gene TRBV6-5 combines with J gene TRBJ1-1; no clear D gene. The CDR3 is made up of 15 amino acids. Germline V gene lookup returns CDR1 MNHEY and CDR2 SVGAGI. Trimming removed 0 bases at V and 2 bases at J, with 10 bases between. The CDR3 here is CASSYSRARNTEAFF. The CDR3 nucleotides read TGTGCCAGCAGTTACTCGCGGGCCCGAAACACTGAAGCTTTCTTT.

V and J are TRBV6-2 or TRBV6-3 and TRBJ2-7; 12 bases agree with TRBD2. V lost 3 bases to trimming and J lost 5 bases; unmatched junction nucleotides: 5. In germline, CDR1 is MNHEY, CDR2 SVGEGT. The CDR3 is made up of 15 amino acids. Here the CDR3 DNA reads TGTGCCAGCAGTTATGAACCTAGCGGGAGGGACGAGCAGTACTTC. The encoded protein is CASSYEPSGRDEQYF.

The chain combines TRBV5-6 with TRBJ1-2; 7 bases align to TRBD1. V lost 2 bases, J lost 4 bases, and 5 bases stayed unmatched. CDR1 and CDR2 (germline): SGHDT, YYEEEE. The CDR3 is made up of 14 amino acids. Here the CDR3 DNA reads TGTGCCAGCAGCTTTTACAGGGGTCCCTATGGCTACACCTTC. Translating gives CASSFYRGPYGYTF.

V is TRBV19 and J is TRBJ2-3; no reliable D call. There are 14 residues in the CDR3. V lost 6 bases to trimming and J lost 0 bases, with 10 bases between them. Per the germline V gene, CDR1 is LNHDA and CDR2 is SQIVND (reference sequence). CDR3 DNA: TGTGCCAGTAGGTCCCTTTCTAGCACAGATACGCAGTATTTT. Protein sequence: CASRSLSSTDTQYF. Full variable domain (rest looked up from reference TRBV19 and TRBJ2-3): DGGITQSPKYLFRKEGQNVTLSCEQNLNHDAMYWYRQDPGQGLRLIYYSQIVNDFQKGDIAEGYSVSREKKESFPLTVTSAQKNPTAFYLCASRSLSSTDTQYFGPGTRLTVL.

J is TRBJ2-2 and V is TRBV11-2; perhaps TRBD1 as D (6 bases). Trimming shortened V by 8 bases and J by 8 bases, and 18 bases separated the two germline ends. This CDR3 is 14 amino acids long. The germline gives CDR1 SGHAT, CDR2 FQNNGV. The CDR3 is CASQYRAPTGELFF. The CDR3 DNA follows: TGTGCCAGCCAATACAGGGCTCCCACGGGGGAGCTGTTTTTT.

This rearrangement joins TRBV10-1 to TRBJ1-4; tentative D call: TRBD1 (6 bases). V lost 6 bases and J lost 10, with 15 bases in between. The length of the CDR3 is 13 residues. In germline, CDR1 is WNHNN, CDR2 SYGVQD (reference sequence). The CDR3 here is CASRSGTQGKLFF. The DNA of the CDR3 is TGCGCCAGCAGATCCGGGACACAAGGAAAACTGTTTTTT.

The genes are TRBV5-1 and TRBJ2-7; perhaps TRBD2 as D (5 bases). Trimming took 0 bases from V and 6 from J, leaving 13 bases between them. Germline CDR1 is SGHRS and CDR2 is YFSETQ. The length of the CDR3 is 14 residues. The CDR3 protein is CASSLEGAGGEQYF. The CDR3 DNA reads TGCGCCAGCAGCTTGGAGGGAGCAGGAGGCGAGCAGTACTTC.